Following are 8 T cell receptor beta chains from one sample sequenced in a study of metastatic and nonmetastatic thyroid tumors. TCRdb reprocessed the PCR reads via MiXCR. The sample holds some 20,000 clones, 24% seen once. Thyroid surgery was performed in patients who had received no treatment beforehand. Sequenced sample: tumor tissue. The source is a female donor with papillary thyroid cancer or a benign thyroid nodule (not recorded which). Some clones in this sample may be carry-over from other donors' samples.

This clone rates as medium-sized. J is TRBJ2-1 and V is TRBV28; D unresolved. The germline gives CDR1 MDHEN, CDR2 SYDVKM. V lost 6 bases to trimming and J lost 5 bases, with 11 bases between them. CDR3 size: 13 residues. CDR3 protein: CASSPDLDNEQFF. In DNA form, the CDR3 reads TGTGCCAGCAGCCCTGACCTCGACAATGAGCAGTTCTTC.

This clone was seen a few times. At one of its ends the junction is not consistent with the germline gene, which may arise from a read error. Here the CDR3 reads CASSYSGDRWYQETKYF. The CDR3 DNA sequence: TGTGCCAGCAGCTATTCGGGTGACAGATGGTACCAAGAGACCAAGTACTTC. The chain employs TRBV6-5 and TRBJ2-5, with a tentative D call TRBD1 (5 bases). The CDR3 covers 17 residues. The V gene's germline CDR1 is MNHEY and CDR2 SVGAGI.

The V call is TRBV20-1, the J call TRBJ2-5; 10 nucleotides align to TRBD2. V lost 5 bases, J lost 3 bases, and 15 bases stayed unmatched. CDR3 size: 17 residues. Germline V lookup: CDR1 DFQATT, CDR2 SNEGSKA (reference sequence). The DNA for the CDR3 is TGCAGTGCTGCTAACTCTGGGACTAGCGTGAGGGAAGAGACCCAGTACTTC. Translated, it gives CSAANSGTSVREETQYF.

V gene TRBV6-2 or TRBV6-3 combines with J gene TRBJ2-1; maybe TRBD2 (6 bases). Trimming took off 4 bases at V and 4 bases at J, with 17 bases between the two ends. Germline lookup yields CDR1 MNHEY and CDR2 SVGEGT. This CDR3 is 16 amino acids long. CDR3 sequence reads: CASSSPGNSGYNEQFF. The CDR3, as DNA: TGTGCCAGCAGTTCTCCAGGGAATAGCGGTTACAATGAGCAGTTCTTC.

The chain combines TRBV5-1 with TRBJ1-4; 7 bases align to TRBD1. The CDR3 has 15 amino acids. V was clipped by 6 bases and J by 3 bases; unmatched bases: 8. The germline V gene encodes CDR1 SGHRS and CDR2 YFSETQ. The CDR3 coding sequence is TGCGCCAGCAAGACAGGGTCTGCTCCTAATGAAAAACTGTTTTTT. This codes for CASKTGSAPNEKLFF.

This clone turned up a few times. The chain has TRBV20-1 and TRBJ2-2, with D unresolved. This CDR3 has 14 residues. The V and J ends lost 6 bases and 5 bases respectively, with 16 bases between them. In germline, CDR1 is DFQATT, CDR2 SNEGSKA (reference sequence). CDR3 sequence reads: CSASGTWETGELFF. Written as DNA, the CDR3 is TGCAGTGCCTCCGGTACATGGGAAACCGGGGAGCTGTTTTTT.

This clone came up many times. J is TRBJ1-2 and V is TRBV19, with unresolved D. Trimming left V 3 bases short and J 7 bases short, with 12 bases between. Per germline, CDR1 LNHDA and CDR2 SQIVND (reference sequence). The CDR3 runs to 13 residues. DNA of the CDR3: TGTGCCAGTAGTATCCTCGCAATACCTGGCTACACCTTC. Encoded protein: CASSILAIPGYTF. Together with reference TRBV19 and TRBJ1-2, the CDR3 gives the full variable domain: DGGITQSPKYLFRKEGQNVTLSCEQNLNHDAMYWYRQDPGQGLRLIYYSQIVNDFQKGDIAEGYSVSREKKESFPLTVTSAQKNPTAFYLCASSILAIPGYTFGSGTRLTVV.

This clone turned up a few times. The chain is built from TRBV6-1 and TRBJ1-2, with D possibly matching TRBD1 (5 bases). Germline V lookup: CDR1 MNHNS, CDR2 SASEGT. This CDR3 is 15 amino acids long. The V end was cut by 4 bases, the J end by 4 bases, with 16 bases between. CDR3: CASSGAGKFGYGYTF. The DNA for the CDR3 is TGTGCCAGCAGTGGGGCAGGGAAATTTGGCTATGGCTACACCTTC.